These T cell receptor beta chains were read from a single sample in a study of cytotoxic CD8 clonotypes in ibrutinib-treated CLL. TCRdb keeps only in-frame clones here, not all; method: immunoSEQ multiplex PCR. In the table there are about 140,000 clones, 80% to 95% of which are singletons. The sample was PBMCs, taken after 12 months of ibrutinib treatment. These receptors were collected from a human donor with chronic lymphocytic leukemia. Both conserved end residues are part of each CDR3. A D gene is named only where the DNA matches it firmly. Clone size appears in some rows only: once, few, many, or a class for an expanded clone.

abundance | d_gene | j_gene | v_gene | CDR3nt | CDR3aa
. | . | TRBJ2-5 | TRBV18 | TGTGCCAGCTCACCGGACAACCTGCAGGAGACCCAGTACTTC | CASSPDNLQETQYF
. | TRBD1 | TRBJ2-5 | TRBV7-9 | TGTGCCAGCAGCAATGCTATTACAGGGGTTTGGCGAGAGACCCAGTACTTC | CASSNAITGVWRETQYF
. | TRBD2 | TRBJ2-1 | TRBV18 | TGTGCCAGCTCACCAATCCATGGGACTAGCTTGAACAATGAGCAGTTCTTC | CASSPIHGTSLNNEQFF
. | TRBD2 | TRBJ2-7 | TRBV7-8 | TGTGCCAGCAGCTTAACAGTAGCGGGAGACTACGAGCAGTACTTC | CASSLTVAGDYEQYF
. | TRBD1 | TRBJ1-1 | TRBV11-2 | TGTGCCAGCAGCTCCCCCCCGGGGAAACAGGGGGCGAACACTGAAGCTTTCTTT | CASSSPPGKQGANTEAFF
. | . | TRBJ1-2 | TRBV5-1 | TGCGCCAGCAGCTTGGCCCTAGACTATGGCTACACCTTC | CASSLALDYGYTF
. | . | TRBJ2-3 | TRBV11-2 | TGTGCCAGCAGCCCTCAAGGCGGGATTGTCGCAGATACGCAGTATTTT | CASSPQGGIVADTQYF
. | TRBD2 | TRBJ2-3 | TRBV5-1 | TGCGCCAGCAGCCCCGGACTAGCGGGAGAGGTAGATACGCAGTATTTT | CASSPGLAGEVDTQYF
. | TRBD2 | TRBJ2-1 | TRBV7-3 | TGTGCCAGCAGCAACCGTGATAGCGGGATGGATGAGCAGTTCTTC | CASSNRDSGMDEQFF
. | TRBD2 | TRBJ2-2 | TRBV4-1 | TGCGCCAGCGGGCGGCGGGAGGGCCTTAACACCGGGGAGCTGTTTTTT | CASGRREGLNTGELFF
. | . | TRBJ2-3 | TRBV20-1 | TGCAGTGCTAGACTCGGGGGTACGCAGTATTTT | CSARLGGTQYF
. | . | TRBJ2-2 | TRBV29-1 | TGCAGCGTTGTATCGACCGGGGAGCTGTTTTTT | CSVVSTGELFF
. | . | TRBJ1-2 | TRBV7-8 | TGTGCCAGCAGCTTAACGACAAGCGATAACTATGGCTACACCTTC | CASSLTTSDNYGYTF
. | . | TRBJ2-7 | TRBV11-3 | TGTGCCAGCAGCACAGGGAATTCGGACGAGCAGTACTTC | CASSTGNSDEQYF
once | TRBD1 | TRBJ1-5 | TRBV27 | TGTGCCAGCAGTGGGACAGGGAAGGGGAGTCAGCCCCAGCATTTT | CASSGTGKGSQPQHF
. | TRBD2 | TRBJ2-4 | TRBV7-3 | TGTGCCAGCAGCCCTGGAGGACTAGCGGGAGCCAAAAACATTCAGTACTTC | CASSPGGLAGAKNIQYF
. | . | TRBJ2-7 | TRBV9 | TGTGCCAGCAGCGTTAGGGACTTCCCCTACGAGCAGTACTTC | CASSVRDFPYEQYF
. | . | TRBJ2-1 | TRBV27 | TGTGCCAGCAGGACGGCGGGAACCTACAATGAGCAGTTCTTC | CASRTAGTYNEQFF
. | TRBD1 | TRBJ1-2 | TRBV12-5 | TGTGCTAGTGGTTTGGTACTGGGACAGGGAAAAGGAGGTGGCTACACCTTC | CASGLVLGQGKGGGYTF